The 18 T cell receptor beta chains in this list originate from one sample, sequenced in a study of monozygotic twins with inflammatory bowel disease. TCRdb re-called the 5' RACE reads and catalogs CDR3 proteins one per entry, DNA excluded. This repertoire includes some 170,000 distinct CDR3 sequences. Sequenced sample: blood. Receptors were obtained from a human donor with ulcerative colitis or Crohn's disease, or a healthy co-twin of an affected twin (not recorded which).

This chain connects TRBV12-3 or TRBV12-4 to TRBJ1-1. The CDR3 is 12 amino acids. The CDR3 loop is CASGNGNTEAFF.

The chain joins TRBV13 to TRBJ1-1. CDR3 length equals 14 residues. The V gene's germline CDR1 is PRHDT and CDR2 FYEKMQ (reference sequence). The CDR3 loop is CASKLIGGDTEAFF.

CDR3 region: CATSRVRVPNYEQYF. The gene calls are TRBV15 and TRBJ2-7; with no DNA, the TCRdb D assignment of TRBD1 cannot be verified. The CDR3 covers 15 residues. Germline loops: CDR1 LNHNV, CDR2 YYDKDF (reference sequence).

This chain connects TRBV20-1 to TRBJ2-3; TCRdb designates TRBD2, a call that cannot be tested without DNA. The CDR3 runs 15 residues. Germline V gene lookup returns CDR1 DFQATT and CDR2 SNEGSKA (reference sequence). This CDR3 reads CSVIKPGLSTDTQYF.

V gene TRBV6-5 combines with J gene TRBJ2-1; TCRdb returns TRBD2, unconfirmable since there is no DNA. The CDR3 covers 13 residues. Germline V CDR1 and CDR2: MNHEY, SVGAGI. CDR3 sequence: CASSLGRGSEQFF.

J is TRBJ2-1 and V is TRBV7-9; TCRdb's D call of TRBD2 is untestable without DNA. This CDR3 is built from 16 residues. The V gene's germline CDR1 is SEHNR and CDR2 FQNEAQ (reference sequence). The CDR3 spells CASSRPGGRDYNEQFF.

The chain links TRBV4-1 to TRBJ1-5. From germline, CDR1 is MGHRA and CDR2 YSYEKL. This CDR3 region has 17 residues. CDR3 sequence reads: CASSQDYRVGWNQPQHF.

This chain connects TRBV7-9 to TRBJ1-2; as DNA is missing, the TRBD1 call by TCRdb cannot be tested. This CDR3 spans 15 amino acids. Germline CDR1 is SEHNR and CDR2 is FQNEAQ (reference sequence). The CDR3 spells CASIRDDSPWYGYTF.

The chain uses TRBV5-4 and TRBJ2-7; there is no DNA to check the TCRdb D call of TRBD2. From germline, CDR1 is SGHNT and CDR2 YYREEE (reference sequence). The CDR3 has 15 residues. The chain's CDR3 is CASSSGTSGNYEQYF.

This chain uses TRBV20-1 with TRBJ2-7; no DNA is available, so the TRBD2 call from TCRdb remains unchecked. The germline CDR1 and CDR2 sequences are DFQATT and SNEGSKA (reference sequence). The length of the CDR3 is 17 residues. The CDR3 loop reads CSARDPAGTSPNYEQYF.

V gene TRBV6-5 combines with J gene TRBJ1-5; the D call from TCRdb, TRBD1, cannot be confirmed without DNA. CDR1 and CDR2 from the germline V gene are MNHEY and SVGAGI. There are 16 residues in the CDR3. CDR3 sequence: CASSYSRGVYNQPQHF.

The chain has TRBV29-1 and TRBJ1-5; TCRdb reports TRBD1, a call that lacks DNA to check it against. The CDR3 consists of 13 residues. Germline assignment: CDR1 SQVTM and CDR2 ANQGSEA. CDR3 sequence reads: CSVATGNNQPQHF. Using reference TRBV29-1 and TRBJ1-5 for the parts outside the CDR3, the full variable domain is SAVISQKPSRDICQRGTSLTIQCQVDSQVTMMFWYRQQPGQSLTLIATANQGSEATYESGFVIDKFPISRPNLTFSTLTVSNMSPEDSSIYLCSVATGNNQPQHFGDGTRLSIL.

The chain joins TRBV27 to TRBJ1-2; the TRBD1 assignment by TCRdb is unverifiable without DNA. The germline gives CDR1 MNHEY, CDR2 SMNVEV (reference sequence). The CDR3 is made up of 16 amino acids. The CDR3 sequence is CASSLSWTGGDYGYTF.

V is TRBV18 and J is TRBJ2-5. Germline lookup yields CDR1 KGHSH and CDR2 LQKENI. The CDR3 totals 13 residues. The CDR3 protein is CASSPIIPETQYF.

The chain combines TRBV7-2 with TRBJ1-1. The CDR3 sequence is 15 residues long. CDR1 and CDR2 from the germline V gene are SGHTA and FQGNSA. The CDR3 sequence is CASSFQTRAPALAFF.

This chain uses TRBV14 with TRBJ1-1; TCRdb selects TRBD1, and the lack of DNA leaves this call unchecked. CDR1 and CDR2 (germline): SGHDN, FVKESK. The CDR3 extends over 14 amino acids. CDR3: CASRHRDRGREAFF.

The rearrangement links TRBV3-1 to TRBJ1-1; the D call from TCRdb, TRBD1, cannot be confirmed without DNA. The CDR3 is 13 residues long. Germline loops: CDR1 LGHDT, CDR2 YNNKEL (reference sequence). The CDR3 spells CASSQIQGTEAFF.

The CDR3 protein is CSALPGGREQFF. The chain uses TRBV20-1 and TRBJ2-1; there is no DNA to check the TCRdb D call of TRBD1. The CDR3 covers 12 residues. CDR1 is DFQATT, CDR2 SNEGSKA, per germline (reference sequence).